Below are 6 T cell receptor beta chains sequenced from a single sample in a study of cytomegalovirus exposure and HLA in healthy donors. Measured with immunoSEQ multiplex PCR; TCRdb has only the in-frame clones, and not every one. Among roughly 60,000 clones listed, just under 95% were seen once. Source material: PBMCs. All receptors come from a man aged 18 to 29 in good health and CMV-seronegative.

This clone was seen once. J is TRBJ1-4 and V is TRBV4-1; D not certain. Trimming pared 4 bases from V and 4 bases from J, leaving 10 bases between. Germline V gene data show CDR1 as MGHRA and CDR2 as YSYEKL. CDR3 length: 14 amino acids. CDR3 sequence: CASSPGEGNEKLFF. The CDR3 DNA sequence: TGCGCCAGCAGCCCCGGAGAGGGTAATGAAAAACTGTTTTTT.

This clone was detected only a few times. The rearrangement uses TRBV11-3 and TRBJ2-7, with TRBD2 matching 7 bases. This CDR3 region has 13 residues. V lost 5 bases and J lost 0; bases outside the gene matches: 1. Germline values: CDR1 SGHNT, CDR2 YENEEA. This CDR3 is CASSRDYSYEQYF. Here the CDR3 DNA reads TGTGCCAGCAGCAGGGACTACTCCTACGAGCAGTACTTC.

J is TRBJ1-5 and V is TRBV7-9; 8 bases map to TRBD1. Unmatched junction bases numbered 5, after V lost 5 bases and J lost 5 bases. This CDR3 has 14 amino acids. Germline V CDR1 and CDR2: SEHNR, FQNEAQ (reference sequence). The CDR3 region is CASSQTGGDQPQHF. In nucleotides, the CDR3 is TGTGCCAGCAGCCAAACAGGGGGGGATCAGCCCCAGCATTTT.

The CDR3 is CASPPAGVNTEAFF. CDR3 nucleotide sequence: TGTGCCAGCCCTCCGGCAGGGGTGAACACTGAAGCTTTCTTT. The chain joins TRBV28 to TRBJ1-1; D is possibly TRBD1 (6 bases). This CDR3 is built from 14 residues. CDR1 MDHEN and CDR2 SYDVKM come from the germline V gene. Trimming removed 8 bases at V and 0 bases at J, with 13 bases between.

This clone was found once. This chain joins TRBV5-1 and TRBJ2-2; D perhaps matches TRBD1 (5 bases). This CDR3 is built from 14 residues. The V end lost 0 bases, the J end lost 3 bases, and 6 bases lay between the germline ends. Germline-derived CDR1 and CDR2 are SGHRS and YFSETQ. CDR3 amino acids: CASSLGQYTGELFF. CDR3 nucleotides: TGCGCCAGCAGCTTGGGACAGTACACCGGGGAGCTGTTTTTT.

The chain combines TRBV11-2 with TRBJ1-2; 9 bases are a match to TRBD1. The CDR3 contains 16 residues. After removal of 4 bases from V and 3 bases from J, the junction contained 9 bases not matched to a gene. The germline V gene has CDR1 SGHAT and CDR2 FQNNGV. This CDR3 is CASSSTRDREDYGYTF. DNA for the CDR3: TGTGCCAGCAGCTCCACCCGGGACAGGGAGGACTATGGCTACACCTTC.